This TCR beta chain was sequenced in a study of blood T cell repertoires in COVID-19. Study-level information: T cells, B-cell-depleted T cells, or PBMCs provided the cDNA or gDNA that served as material.

The CDR3 covers 15 residues. With V trimmed by 2 bases and J by 4 bases, 4 bases remained unmatched. CDR1 is LNHDA, CDR2 SQIVND, per germline (reference sequence). As handled by the study authors: Scientists estimated how many nucleated cells there were by amplifying reference gene primers. TCRdb's copy holds only in-frame clones and misses some; the assay was immunoSEQ multiplex PCR. V and J calls and clone size are those listed in that table; D and trimming were worked out from the DNA. The sample yields 200,000 to 250,000 clones, roughly 90% seen once. Participants spanned ages about 18 to 90 years and resided in 20 to 30 US areas. Before being deemed recovered, Cohort 3 donors had two negative PCRs, clearance, or symptom resolution.

The chain combines TRBV19 with TRBJ1-5, with 8 bases aligning to TRBD1. Source material: PBMCs or T cells enriched from blood (not recorded which). The clonotype originates from a woman aged 25 to 39 who had recovered from COVID-19. The CDR3 nucleotides are TGTGCCAGTAGTATACGCAGGGGGCTTAATCAGCCCCAGCATTTT. As protein: CASSIRRGLNQPQHF.